The clone carrying this TCR beta chain was found a few times. Its antigen is not identified. This sample was included in a study of shared clonotypes between healthy human individuals. General observations from the study: A few donors held about 5% of naive CD4 clonotypes in common. Since donors were few, the genetic and exposure-history diversity represented was limited.

The data were produced by immunoSEQ multiplex PCR, yet TCRdb's version contains in-frame clones alone and is incomplete. The table lists about 2.1 million clones, over 85% of them singletons, with more than 1.5% in the top ten. Losses at the gene ends were 5 bases for V and 0 bases for J; bases not matched to a gene: 5. The CDR3 has 14 residues. Germline CDR1 SQVTM, CDR2 ANQGSEA. Naivety among CD8 cells was defined by CD45RO negativity and positive CCR7 selection, thereby excluding terminally differentiated effector memory CD45RA+ cells. The clonotype comes from a man between 18 and 35 years old in good health. Some clones in this sample may be carry-over from other donors' samples. Material: naive CD8+ T cells from PBMCs. The chain combines TRBV29-1 with TRBJ1-1; 8 bases line up with TRBD1. The CDR3 coding sequence is TGCAGCGTTAAGGGGACAGGCATGAACACTGAAGCTTTCTTT. It encodes CSVKGTGMNTEAFF.